Listed below are T cell receptor beta chains from one sample, sequenced in a study of T cell changes during pregnancy in multiple sclerosis. The protocol was immunoSEQ multiplex PCR, while the TCRdb copy is restricted to in-frame clones and leaves out a portion. This table has fewer than 85,000 clones, about 92% appearing once. The sequencing here drew on peripheral blood, taken in the third trimester of pregnancy. The receptor set was obtained from a female donor in good health, enrolled as a control in a pregnancy study. CDR3s leave out the opening cysteine and the closing phenylalanine or tryptophan. Each record gives: J gene, V gene, D gene, CDR3 length, CDR3 protein. A D gene is named only where the DNA matches it firmly.

>TRBJ1-2|TRBV28|TRBD1|11
ASKGQGIKGYT
>TRBJ1-4|TRBV7-6|TRBD1|12
ASSPGQGGEKLF
>TRBJ2-7|TRBV5-1|TRBD2|14
ASSSGTSGRSYEQY
>TRBJ2-1|TRBV7-2|.|13
ASSLEGSSVSEQF
>TRBJ2-3|TRBV19|TRBD1|14
ASGSMSGGREDTQY
>TRBJ2-3|TRBV18|TRBD2|16
ASSPRIGGGGATDTQY
>TRBJ2-3|TRBV27|TRBD2|16
ASTLAGGRHFGTDTQY
>TRBJ2-7|TRBV27|TRBD1|17
ASRPAGTATMNGPYEQY
>TRBJ1-4|TRBV7-6|.|12
ASSLELGRAKLF
>TRBJ2-1|TRBV11-2|.|12
ASSFIADYNEQF
>TRBJ2-1|TRBV2|TRBD2|12
ASTPGLAGGEQF
>TRBJ2-7|TRBV4-2|TRBD2|11
ASSRAGGYEQY
>TRBJ2-7|TRBV6-5|.|13
ASRKQGNMPYEQY
>TRBJ1-1|TRBV5-4|TRBD1|12
ASSLNRGYTEAF
>TRBJ2-2|TRBV5-1|.|12
ASKRSRGTGELF
>TRBJ2-1|TRBV5-4|.|12
ASSTGPSYNEQF
>TRBJ1-2|TRBV2|.|11
ASRQGRNYGYT
>TRBJ2-7|TRBV27|.|13
ASNPAGTRTYEQY
>TRBJ2-3|TRBV7-9|TRBD2|14
ASSLLPSGGVDTQY
>TRBJ1-2|TRBV7-2|TRBD1|12
ASSLDRRGDGYT
>TRBJ1-1|TRBV29-1|.|9
SGQENTEAF
>TRBJ2-3|TRBV4-3|TRBD2|15
ASSQNRLPWGGDTQY
>TRBJ1-2|TRBV12-2|.|13
ASRSRDRGCSGYT
>TRBJ2-3|TRBV7-2|TRBD2|13
ASSLRGGWTDTQY
>TRBJ2-3|TRBV29-1|.|13
SVQPRGGSTDTQY
>TRBJ2-7|TRBV5-1|TRBD1|12
ASSPDRATYEQY
>TRBJ2-1|TRBV28|TRBD1|13
ASSLPGQGLNEQF
>TRBJ1-4|TRBV10-2|.|9
ASAADEKLF